This TCR beta chain was identified in a study of T cells in narcolepsy. Overall study: Healthy controls were enrolled alongside patients with narcolepsy type 1 or type 2. Study-wide results and caveats: Blood of same and different patients, but not healthy controls, reportedly held recurring autoreactive clonotypes.

The CDR3 is 15 residues long. CDR1 is SEHNR, CDR2 FQNEAQ, per germline (reference sequence). V was shortened by 10 bases and J by 0 bases, with 17 bases between the two germline ends. Note on this clone: What it recognizes is unknown.

Using immunoSEQ multiplex PCR, the repertoire was profiled, and TCRdb retains in-frame clones only, with some absent. The table lists 15,000 or so clones, about two thirds of them singletons. V and J are TRBV7-9 and TRBJ2-3; TRBD2 might be the D (5 bases). Sequences were obtained from CD45RA- memory CD8+ T cells from PBMCs. The receptor was derived from a human donor with narcolepsy. DNA of the CDR3: TGTGCCACCACCCCCCCCGGGATTAGCACAGATACGCAGTATTTT. As protein: CATTPPGISTDTQYF.